This T cell receptor (beta chain) was captured by sequencing in a study of early T cells in non-severe SARS-CoV-2 infection. Individually, cDNA molecules had unique molecular identifiers attached to them. TCRdb independently ran MiXCR on the 5' RACE reads; one entry per CDR3 protein. Of about 90,000 distinct CDR3 sequences in the sample, over 9.5% were seen once. This clonotype was detected only a few times. Germline V CDR1 and CDR2: LNHDA, SQIVND (reference sequence). There are 14 residues in the CDR3. Trimming removed 6 bases from V and 3 bases from J, with 12 bases in between. V gene TRBV19 combines with J gene TRBJ1-5, with D possibly being TRBD1 (5 bases). The starting material was whole blood, obtained at baseline. This TCR came from an adult who was a healthcare worker with PCR-confirmed SARS-CoV-2 infection or an uninfected control (not recorded which). The CDR3 is CASRVAGTNQPQHF. As DNA, the CDR3 is TGTGCCAGTAGAGTTGCAGGGACCAATCAGCCCCAGCATTTT.